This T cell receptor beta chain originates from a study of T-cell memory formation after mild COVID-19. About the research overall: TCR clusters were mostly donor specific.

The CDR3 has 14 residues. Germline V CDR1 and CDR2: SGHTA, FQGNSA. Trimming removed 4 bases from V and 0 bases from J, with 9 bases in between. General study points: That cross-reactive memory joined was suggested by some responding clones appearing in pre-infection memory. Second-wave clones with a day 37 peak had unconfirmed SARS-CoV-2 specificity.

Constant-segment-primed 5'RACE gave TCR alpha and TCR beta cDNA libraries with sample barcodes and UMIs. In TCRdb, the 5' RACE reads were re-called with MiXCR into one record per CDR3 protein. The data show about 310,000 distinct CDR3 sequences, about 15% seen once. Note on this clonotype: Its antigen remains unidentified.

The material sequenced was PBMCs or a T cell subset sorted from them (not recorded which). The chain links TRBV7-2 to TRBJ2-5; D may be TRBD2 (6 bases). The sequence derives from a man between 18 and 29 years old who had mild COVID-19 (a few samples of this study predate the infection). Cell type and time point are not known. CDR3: CASSSWTNQETQYF. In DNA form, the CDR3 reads TGTGCCAGCAGCTCCTGGACTAACCAAGAGACCCAGTACTTC. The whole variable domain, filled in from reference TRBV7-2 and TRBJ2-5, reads GAGVSQSPSNKVTEKGKDVELRCDPISGHTALYWYRQSLGQGLEFLIYFQGNSAPDKSGLPSDRFSAERTGGSVSTLTIQRTQQEDSAVYLCASSSWTNQETQYFGPGTRLLVL.